The clone carrying this T cell receptor beta chain came up a few times. As yet, its antigen is unknown. With 5 bases removed from V and 3 bases from J, the gap between germline ends came to 11 bases. The CDR3 has 14 amino acids. The record originates from a study of CD8 T cells in ankylosing spondylitis. Findings and limits, study-wide: In peripheral blood, disease-linked CD8+ clones occurred at relatively low frequencies. Within ankylosing spondylitis blood, a TCR beta motif made up of seven to nine highly homologous variants appeared to be characteristic.

TCRdb re-analysed the 5' RACE reads in MiXCR, keeping a single row per CDR3 protein. The data contain about 700,000 distinct CDR3 sequences, about 20% of them seen just once; the ten biggest clones take up about 19%. The V gene is TRBV12-3 or TRBV12-4, the J gene TRBJ1-5, with D perhaps TRBD1 (5 bases). The sequenced sample was blood, either unsorted or a sorted T cell fraction (not recorded which). This receptor was obtained from a male donor with ankylosing spondylitis. Here the CDR3 reads CASSPGTHNQPQHF. For the CDR3, the DNA is TGTGCCAGCAGTCCCGGGACCCACAATCAGCCCCAGCATTTT.